A selection of T cell receptor beta chains follows, all from one sample in a study of vaccination effects on CD4 cells after COVID-19. Antigens of these TCRs are unknown. Data came from immunoSEQ multiplex PCR; TCRdb stores just in-frame clones and leaves some out. This table holds more than 15,000 clones, around 80% found once. Sequences were derived from CD4+ T cells from PBMCs cultured with SARS-CoV-2 spike peptides, sampled after COVID-19 vaccination. The receptor set was obtained from a human donor who had a prior SARS-CoV-2 infection. CDR3s include the opening cysteine and the closing phenylalanine or tryptophan. Fields, in order: V gene, J gene, CDR3 length, clone size, D gene, CDR3 protein, CDR3 DNA. The D gene is left open where the match is weak. The size field is filled for only some rows; it gives once, few, many or a size class.

TRBV6-6	TRBJ1-1	15	few	-	CASRPPEGANTEAFF	TGTGCCAGCAGGCCTCCGGAAGGGGCGAACACTGAAGCTTTCTTT
TRBV28	TRBJ1-3	16	-	-	CASSPLSSRSGNTIYF	TGTGCCAGTTCCCCTCTGAGCTCCCGCTCTGGAAACACCATATATTTT
TRBV19	TRBJ2-3	14	-	-	CASSIRLRTDTQYF	TGTGCCAGTAGTATTAGACTTCGCACAGATACGCAGTATTTT
TRBV2	TRBJ1-2	17	few	-	CASSEALRGGASYGYTF	TGTGCCAGCAGTGAAGCGCTTCGGGGAGGGGCGAGCTATGGCTACACCTTC
TRBV6-5	TRBJ2-3	13	-	-	CASSYELRGWQYF	TGTGCCAGCAGTTACGAATTGCGGGGTTGGCAGTATTTT
TRBV7-3	TRBJ2-3	16	-	TRBD1	CASSLNGQGAGDTQYF	TGTGCCAGCAGCTTAAACGGCCAGGGGGCGGGAGATACGCAGTATTTT
TRBV5-1	TRBJ2-5	16	-	-	CASSLSLARGLETQYF	TGCGCCAGCAGCTTGTCACTAGCCCGGGGATTGGAGACCCAGTACTTC
TRBV20-1	TRBJ2-2	15	once	TRBD2	CSASLRTSRTGELFF	TGCAGTGCTAGTTTGCGGACTAGCAGAACCGGGGAGCTGTTTTTT
TRBV5-4	TRBJ1-4	13	-	-	CASSLWPDEKLFF	TGTGCCAGCAGCTTGTGGCCTGATGAAAAACTGTTTTTT
TRBV10-3	TRBJ1-5	14	-	TRBD1	CAISGQEVNQPQHF	TGTGCCATCAGCGGACAGGAAGTCAATCAGCCCCAGCATTTT
TRBV19	TRBJ1-1	13	-	-	CASSRRIKTEAFF	TGTGCCAGTAGTCGGCGGATAAAAACTGAAGCTTTCTTT
TRBV4-1	TRBJ2-7	15	medium-sized	-	CASSRTRAQPNEQYF	TGCGCCAGCAGCCGGACCCGGGCCCAACCCAACGAGCAGTACTTC
TRBV11-1	TRBJ2-5	13	-	-	CASSLDYQETQYF	TGTGCCAGCAGCTTGGACTACCAAGAGACCCAGTACTTC
TRBV28	TRBJ2-3	19	-	TRBD2	CASSLIAGGSAPRTDTQYF	TGTGCCAGCAGTTTAATCGCGGGCGGGAGTGCTCCCCGCACAGATACGCAGTATTTT
TRBV30	TRBJ2-1	15	-	-	CAWTRRLGSRNEQFF	TGTGCCTGGACCCGCCGGCTGGGCTCTCGGAATGAGCAGTTCTTC
TRBV27	TRBJ1-2	14	-	-	CASSPYDRPYGYTF	TGTGCCAGCAGTCCCTACGACAGGCCCTATGGCTACACCTTC
TRBV9	TRBJ2-7	14	few	-	CASSVGGGSGEQYF	TGTGCCAGCAGCGTAGGGGGAGGCTCGGGCGAGCAGTACTTC
TRBV19	TRBJ2-5	13	-	TRBD2	CASSDQRGETQYF	TGTGCCAGTAGTGACCAGCGGGGAGAGACCCAGTACTTC
TRBV6-5	TRBJ2-3	16	-	TRBD1	CASSSGQGGYTDTQYF	TGTGCCAGCAGTTCCGGACAGGGGGGATACACAGATACGCAGTATTTT
TRBV6-5	TRBJ1-4	15	-	-	CASRDYRVPGEKLFF	TGTGCCAGCAGGGATTACAGGGTCCCCGGTGAAAAACTGTTTTTT
TRBV19	TRBJ2-1	15	-	TRBD2	CASNRLAGSRSEQFF	TGTGCCAGTAACCGCCTAGCGGGGTCCCGGAGTGAGCAGTTCTTC
TRBV6-2/TRBV6-3	TRBJ2-3	17	few	TRBD2	CASSPLPGREGADTQYF	TGTGCCAGCAGCCCTCTACCCGGGAGGGAGGGGGCAGATACGCAGTATTTT
TRBV19	TRBJ1-1	13	few	-	CASSIQRRVGAFF	TGTGCCAGTAGTATACAACGACGTGTGGGAGCTTTCTTT
TRBV5-6	TRBJ1-6	15	few	-	CASSLGWPASRPLHF	TGTGCCAGCAGCTTGGGGTGGCCGGCTTCTCGTCCCCTCCACTTT
TRBV5-4	TRBJ1-1	13	-	-	CASSVSGDHLGFF	TGTGCCAGCAGCGTCTCAGGGGACCATCTGGGTTTCTTT
TRBV27	TRBJ1-5	15	-	-	CASSLSVRGHQPQHF	TGTGCCAGCAGTTTATCGGTGAGAGGCCATCAGCCCCAGCATTTT
TRBV15	TRBJ2-1	13	-	-	CATSTGTWNEQFF	TGTGCCACCAGCACCGGGACTTGGAATGAGCAGTTCTTC
TRBV3-1/TRBV3-2	TRBJ2-2	15	-	TRBD1	CASSFRQGATGELFF	TGTGCCAGCAGCTTTAGACAGGGGGCCACCGGGGAGCTGTTTTTT
TRBV7-2	TRBJ1-1	13	large	-	CASSWSTESEAFF	TGTGCCAGCAGCTGGTCGACAGAGTCTGAAGCTTTCTTT
TRBV6-5	TRBJ2-2	15	-	TRBD2	CASSYKRGNTGELFF	TGTGCCAGCAGTTACAAGCGGGGAAACACCGGGGAGCTGTTTTTT
TRBV6-5	TRBJ2-3	13	-	-	CASSLFWADTQYF	TGTGCCAGCAGTTTGTTTTGGGCAGATACGCAGTATTTT
TRBV5-1	TRBJ1-1	14	-	-	CASSLSGQNTEAFF	TGCGCCAGCAGCTTGTCTGGACAGAACACTGAAGCTTTCTTT
TRBV11-2	TRBJ1-4	16	-	TRBD1	CASSRRTGGTNEKLFF	TGTGCCAGCAGCCGTCGGACAGGGGGAACTAATGAAAAACTGTTTTTT
TRBV5-1	TRBJ2-5	15	-	TRBD1	CASSLQGALGETQYF	TGCGCCAGCAGCTTACAGGGGGCATTAGGAGAGACCCAGTACTTC
TRBV19	TRBJ1-3	13	-	-	CASRLFSGNTIYF	TGTGCCAGTAGACTGTTCTCTGGAAACACCATATATTTT
TRBV30	TRBJ1-3	16	-	-	CAWSLAGRVAGNTIYF	TGTGCCTGGAGTCTTGCGGGTCGAGTCGCCGGAAACACCATATATTTT
TRBV19	TRBJ2-7	13	once	-	CASSAWGGYEQYF	TGTGCCAGTAGTGCGTGGGGTGGGTACGAGCAGTACTTC
TRBV9	TRBJ1-6	15	-	-	CASAATSSYNSPLHF	TGTGCCAGCGCGGCGACGAGCTCCTATAATTCACCCCTCCACTTT
TRBV15	TRBJ2-7	19	-	-	CATSRDSVGYVSFSYEQYF	TGTGCCACCAGCAGAGATTCGGTAGGGTACGTCTCTTTCTCCTACGAGCAGTACTTC
TRBV11-1	TRBJ2-7	13	few	-	CASSLGWGYEQYF	TGTGCCAGCAGCTTAGGGTGGGGCTACGAGCAGTACTTC
TRBV5-1	TRBJ1-1	15	-	TRBD1	CASSLEGALNTEAFF	TGCGCCAGCAGCTTGGAGGGGGCGTTGAACACTGAAGCTTTCTTT
TRBV5-6	TRBJ1-1	13	-	-	CASSFTRNTEAFF	TGTGCCAGCAGCTTCACTAGGAACACTGAAGCTTTCTTT
TRBV14	TRBJ2-7	13	-	-	CASQASLQGEQYF	TGTGCCAGCCAAGCTAGCCTTCAGGGCGAGCAGTACTTC
TRBV9	TRBJ2-3	17	-	-	CASSGRPGLGFSDTQYF	TGTGCCAGCAGCGGGCGCCCGGGACTCGGGTTCTCAGATACGCAGTATTTT
TRBV2	TRBJ2-3	13	-	TRBD2	CASAGGVTDTQYF	TGTGCCAGCGCGGGGGGGGTCACAGATACGCAGTATTTT
TRBV2	TRBJ2-7	15	-	TRBD1	CASSETSRGPGEQYF	TGTGCCAGCAGCGAAACAAGCAGGGGGCCCGGCGAGCAGTACTTC
TRBV7-8	TRBJ2-3	16	-	TRBD2	CASIPGRGFGTDTQYF	TGTGCCAGCATACCCGGGCGGGGGTTTGGCACAGATACGCAGTATTTT
TRBV19	TRBJ2-7	15	-	-	CASSLQPTEPYEQYF	TGTGCCAGTAGTCTCCAACCGACTGAACCATACGAGCAGTACTTC
TRBV6-1	TRBJ1-5	15	-	-	CASSEVGRGWQPQHF	TGTGCCAGCAGTGAAGTCGGCAGGGGCTGGCAGCCCCAGCATTTT
TRBV12-5	TRBJ1-5	16	-	-	CASGLVGDIGNQPQHF	TGTGCTAGTGGTTTGGTAGGGGACATCGGCAATCAGCCCCAGCATTTT
TRBV24-1	TRBJ2-1	22	-	TRBD2	CATSDGGTSGRITRRSYNEQFF	TGTGCCACCAGTGATGGGGGGACTAGCGGGAGAATCACCCGCAGGTCCTACAATGAGCAGTTCTTC
TRBV18	TRBJ2-3	14	-	-	CASSPLGGPDTQYF	TGTGCCAGCTCACCCCTGGGGGGGCCAGATACGCAGTATTTT
TRBV19	TRBJ2-4	9	-	-	CALASVEYF	TGTGCCCTAGCGTCGGTGGAGTACTTC
TRBV30	TRBJ2-7	13	-	TRBD2	CAWSVLAGVEQYF	TGTGCCTGGAGTGTTCTAGCGGGAGTCGAGCAGTACTTC
TRBV13	TRBJ1-1	16	-	-	CASRSRPGSVNTEAFF	TGTGCCAGCAGATCCCGCCCAGGGTCAGTGAACACTGAAGCTTTCTTT